This T cell receptor (beta chain) was sequenced during a study of cytomegalovirus exposure and HLA in healthy donors. The overall study: The 100 to 150 validation repertoires and the roughly 670 first-cohort repertoires shared a platform, a later analysis reported. General study findings and limits: Published work reported that the classifier diagnosed cytomegalovirus status with high specificity and sensitivity. The study listed about 150 cytomegalovirus-associated TCR beta chains.

Sequencing was performed with immunoSEQ multiplex PCR; in TCRdb, only in-frame clones are kept and a portion is missing. Seen here are 150,000 to 170,000 clones, 86% observed once, and the top ten hold 20% to 25%. The donors formed part of the approximately 110-subject validation cohort, distinct from the roughly 700-subject first cohort. Concerning this clone: Its target is unknown.

V dropped 0 bases and J dropped 5 bases, with 13 bases sitting between them. Germline V gives CDR1 MNHEY, CDR2 SVGAGI. The length of the CDR3 is 16 residues. The genes are TRBV6-5 and TRBJ1-4, with a tentative D call TRBD1 (6 bases). This receptor was obtained from a young man in good health and CMV-seropositive. Sequencing input: PBMCs. DNA of the CDR3: TGTGCCAGCAGTTACTCCTACAGGGCCCCAAATGAAAAACTGTTTTTT. This sequence encodes CASSYSYRAPNEKLFF.